Listed below are T cell receptor beta chains from one sample, sequenced in a study of shared clonotypes between healthy human individuals. Sequencing used immunoSEQ multiplex PCR; TCRdb keeps in-frame clones, though not all of them. The repertoire includes roughly 1,500,000 clones, approximately 98% of them detected once, and 0.45% sits in the top ten. Sequencing was done on a sample of naive CD4+ T cells sorted from blood. The receptors come from a man aged 25-45 years in good health. CDR3s leave out the opening cysteine and the closing phenylalanine or tryptophan.

j_call,v_call,cdr3_aa
TRBJ2-7,TRBV11-2,ASSTKDGKRLYEQY
TRBJ1-1,TRBV20-1,RAVRDEAF
TRBJ2-2,TRBV27,ASSFRTGELF
TRBJ1-2,TRBV27,ASGGRDGYT
TRBJ2-1,TRBV19,ASSPDRLAGVNEQF
TRBJ1-2,TRBV5-4,ATKLGGQGTNGYT
TRBJ2-7,TRBV7-6,ASSVARSGSLGEQY
TRBJ2-1,TRBV7-2,ASSLAAPFNEQF
TRBJ2-5,TRBV21-1,ASSTYPILSKRETQY
TRBJ1-1,TRBV10-3,AISVDRGPGTEAF
TRBJ2-1,TRBV19,ASSFSGVRNEQF
TRBJ2-1,TRBV9,ASSVLGLAGGLGEQF
TRBJ2-3,TRBV7-3,ASSPKGLASRTDTQY
TRBJ2-7,TRBV7-8,ASSLVPSEGEQY
TRBJ1-4,TRBV7-9,ASRRTGGGVVDEKLF
TRBJ2-5,TRBV6-5,ASSYRDKRTQY